Following are 5 T cell receptor beta chains from one sample sequenced in a study of CD8 T cells in Susac syndrome. The RNA, 0.5 to 1 ug, was put through reverse transcription using random hexamers. Each CDR3 protein is one row after TCRdb ran MiXCR on the immunoSEQ multiplex PCR reads. The data hold some 210,000 distinct CDR3 sequences, with less than 95% observed a single time. The sequenced sample was CD4+ T cells from PBMCs. The receptor set was obtained from a human donor with Susac syndrome.

The chain links TRBV28 to TRBJ2-3; 8 nucleotides align to TRBD1. J was trimmed by 2 bases and V by 2 bases; bases with no gene match: 9. The germline CDR1 and CDR2 sequences are MDHEN and SYDVKM. The CDR3 extends over 17 amino acids. The CDR3 here is CASSLPGDRINTDTQYF. CDR3 DNA: TGTGCCAGCAGTTTACCCGGGGACAGGATAAACACAGATACGCAGTATTTT.

The chain couples TRBV30 to TRBJ2-7; TRBD2 agrees at 13 bases. CDR1 is GTSNPN, CDR2 SVGIG, per germline (reference sequence). V was pared by 0 bases and J by 1 base, with 6 bases of the junction left unmatched. This CDR3 has 17 amino acids. Here the CDR3 DNA reads TGTGCCTGGAGTGTTCGGACTAGCGGGGGCCATTCCTACGAGCAGTACTTC. Its translation is CAWSVRTSGGHSYEQYF.

The chain joins TRBV27 to TRBJ2-3, with D possibly called TRBD1 or TRBD2 (6 bases each). The CDR3 extends over 15 amino acids. V lost 6 bases and J 0 bases, leaving 13 bases between the germline ends. Germline V lookup: CDR1 MNHEY, CDR2 SMNVEV (reference sequence). The CDR3 sequence is CASRVTGASTDTQYF. Here the CDR3 DNA reads TGTGCCAGCAGGGTTACGGGGGCTAGCACAGATACGCAGTATTTT.

The chain uses TRBV10-3 and TRBJ1-2; TRBD1 matches 9 bases. Trimming at V came to 3 bases and at J to 3 bases, leaving 8 bases not matched to a gene. Germline loops: CDR1 ENHRY, CDR2 SYGVKD. CDR3 length: 16 amino acids. CDR3 coding DNA: TGTGCCATCAGTGAAGGTTCACAGGGGGCATACTATGGCTACACCTTC. Translating gives CAISEGSQGAYYGYTF.

In its sample, this clonotype was seen a few times. V gene TRBV28 combines with J gene TRBJ1-2; no firm D call. The CDR3 covers 11 residues. The germline CDR1 and CDR2 sequences are MDHEN and SYDVKM. The germline V and J ends were trimmed by 5 bases and 0 bases, with 1 base remaining between them. The CDR3 here is CASSPNYGYTF. In nucleotides, the CDR3 is TGTGCCAGCAGTCCTAACTATGGCTACACCTTC.